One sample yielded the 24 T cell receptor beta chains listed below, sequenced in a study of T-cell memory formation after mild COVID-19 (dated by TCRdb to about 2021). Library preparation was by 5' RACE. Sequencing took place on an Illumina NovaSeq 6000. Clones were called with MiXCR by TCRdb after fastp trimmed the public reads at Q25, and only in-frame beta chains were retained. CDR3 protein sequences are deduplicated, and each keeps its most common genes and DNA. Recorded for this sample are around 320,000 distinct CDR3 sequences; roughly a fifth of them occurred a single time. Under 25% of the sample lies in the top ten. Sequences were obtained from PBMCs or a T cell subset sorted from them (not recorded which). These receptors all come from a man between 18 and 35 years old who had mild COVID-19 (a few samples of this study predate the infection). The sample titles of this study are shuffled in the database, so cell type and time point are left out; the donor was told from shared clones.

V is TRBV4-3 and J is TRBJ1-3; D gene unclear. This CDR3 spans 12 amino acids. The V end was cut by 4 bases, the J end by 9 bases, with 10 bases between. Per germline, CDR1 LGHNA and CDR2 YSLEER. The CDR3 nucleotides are TGCGCCAGCAGCCCGGACCGAGTCACCATATATTTT. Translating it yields CASSPDRVTIYF.

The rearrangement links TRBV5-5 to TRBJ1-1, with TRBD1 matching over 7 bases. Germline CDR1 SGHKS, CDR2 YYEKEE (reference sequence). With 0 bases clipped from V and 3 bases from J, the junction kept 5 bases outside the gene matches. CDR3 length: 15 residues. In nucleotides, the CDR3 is TGTGCCAGCAGCTTGGTTCCCCAGGGGGACACTGAAGCTTTCTTT. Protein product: CASSLVPQGDTEAFF.

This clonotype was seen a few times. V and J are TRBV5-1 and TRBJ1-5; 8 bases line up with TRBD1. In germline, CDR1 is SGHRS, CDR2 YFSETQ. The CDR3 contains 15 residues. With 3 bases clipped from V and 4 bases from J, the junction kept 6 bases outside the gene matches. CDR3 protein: CASSSEGDRNQPQHF. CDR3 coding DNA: TGCGCCAGCAGCTCGGAGGGGGACAGGAATCAGCCCCAGCATTTT.

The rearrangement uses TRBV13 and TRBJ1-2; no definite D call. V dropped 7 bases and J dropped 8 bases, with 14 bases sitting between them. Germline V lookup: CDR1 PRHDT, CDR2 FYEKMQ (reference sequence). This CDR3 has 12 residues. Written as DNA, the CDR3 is TGTGCCAGCACCTTGGGTGGTTCAGGCTACACCTTC. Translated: CASTLGGSGYTF.

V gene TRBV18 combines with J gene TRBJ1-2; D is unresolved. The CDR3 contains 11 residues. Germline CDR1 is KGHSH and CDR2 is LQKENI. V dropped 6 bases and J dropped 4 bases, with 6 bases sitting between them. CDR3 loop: CASSGLYGYTF. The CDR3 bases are TGTGCCAGCTCCGGCCTCTATGGCTACACCTTC.

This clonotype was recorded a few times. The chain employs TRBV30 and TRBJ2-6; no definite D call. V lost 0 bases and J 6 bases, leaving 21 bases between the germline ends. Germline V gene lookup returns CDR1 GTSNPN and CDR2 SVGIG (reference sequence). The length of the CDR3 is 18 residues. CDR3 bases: TGTGCCTGGAGTGTACTGGAGTCAGGCCCTAGACAGGCCAACGTCCTGACTTTC. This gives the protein CAWSVLESGPRQANVLTF.

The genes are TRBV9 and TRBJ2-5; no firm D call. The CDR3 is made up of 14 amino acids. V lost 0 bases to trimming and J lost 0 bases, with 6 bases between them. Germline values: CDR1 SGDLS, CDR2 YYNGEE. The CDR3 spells CASSVVWDQETQYF. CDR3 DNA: TGTGCCAGCAGCGTAGTCTGGGACCAAGAGACCCAGTACTTC. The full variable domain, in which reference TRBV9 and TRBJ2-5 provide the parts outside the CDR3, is DSGVTQTPKHLITATGQRVTLRCSPRSGDLSVYWYQQSLDQGLQFLIQYYNGEERAKGNILERFSAQQFPDLHSELNLSSLELGDSALYFCASSVVWDQETQYFGPGTRLLVL.

In DNA form, the CDR3 reads TGTGCCAGCAGAACCTGGGACACTTCCAACACTGAAGCTTTCTTT. Translating it yields CASRTWDTSNTEAFF. The V call is TRBV12-3 or TRBV12-4, the J call TRBJ1-1, with D perhaps TRBD1 (6 bases). The CDR3 loop spans 15 amino acids. Trimming shortened V by 6 bases and J by 2 bases, and 16 bases separated the two germline ends.

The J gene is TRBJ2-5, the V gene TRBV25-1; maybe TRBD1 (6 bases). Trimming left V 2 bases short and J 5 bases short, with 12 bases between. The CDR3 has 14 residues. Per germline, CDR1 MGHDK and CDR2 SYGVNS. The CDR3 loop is CASSEPGARETQYF. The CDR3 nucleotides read TGTGCCAGCAGTGAACCAGGGGCGAGGGAGACCCAGTACTTC.

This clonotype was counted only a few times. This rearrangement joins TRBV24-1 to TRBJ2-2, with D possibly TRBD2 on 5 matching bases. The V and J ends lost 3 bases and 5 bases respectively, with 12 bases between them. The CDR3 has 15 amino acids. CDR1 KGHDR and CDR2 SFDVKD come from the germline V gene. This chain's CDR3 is CATSDLSSGTGELFF. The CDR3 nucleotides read TGTGCCACCAGTGATCTTTCATCGGGAACCGGGGAGCTGTTTTTT.

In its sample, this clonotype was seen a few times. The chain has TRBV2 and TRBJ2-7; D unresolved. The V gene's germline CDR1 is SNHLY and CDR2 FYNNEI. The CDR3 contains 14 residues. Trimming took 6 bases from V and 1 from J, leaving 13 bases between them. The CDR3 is CASRAGPSSYEQYF. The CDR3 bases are TGTGCCAGCAGGGCAGGTCCCTCTTCCTACGAGCAGTACTTC.

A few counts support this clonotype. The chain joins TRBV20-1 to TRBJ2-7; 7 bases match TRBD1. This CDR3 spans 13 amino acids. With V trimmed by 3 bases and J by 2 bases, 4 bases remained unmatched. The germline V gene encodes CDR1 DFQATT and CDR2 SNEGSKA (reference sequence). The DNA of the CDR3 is TGCAGTGCTAGTGGGACAGAGGCCTACGAGCAGTACGTC. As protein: CSASGTEAYEQYV.

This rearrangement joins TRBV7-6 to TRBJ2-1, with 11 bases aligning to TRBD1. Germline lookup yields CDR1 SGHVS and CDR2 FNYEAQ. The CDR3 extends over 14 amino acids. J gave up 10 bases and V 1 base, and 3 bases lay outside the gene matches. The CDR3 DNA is TGTGCCAGCAGCTTAGGGGACAGGGGGAGCGAGCAGTTCTTC. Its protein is CASSLGDRGSEQFF.

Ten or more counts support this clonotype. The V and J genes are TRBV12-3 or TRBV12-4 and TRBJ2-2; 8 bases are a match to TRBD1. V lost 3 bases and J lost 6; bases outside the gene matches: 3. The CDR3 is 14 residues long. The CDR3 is CASSFQGAAGELFF. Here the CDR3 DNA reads TGTGCCAGCAGTTTCCAGGGGGCGGCCGGGGAGCTGTTTTTT.

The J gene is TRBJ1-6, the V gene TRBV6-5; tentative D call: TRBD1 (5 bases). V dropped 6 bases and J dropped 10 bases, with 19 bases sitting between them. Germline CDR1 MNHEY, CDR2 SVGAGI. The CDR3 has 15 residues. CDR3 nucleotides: TGTGCCAGCAGCTACGGGACGCTGGTGGACTCACCCCTCCACTTT. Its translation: CASSYGTLVDSPLHF.

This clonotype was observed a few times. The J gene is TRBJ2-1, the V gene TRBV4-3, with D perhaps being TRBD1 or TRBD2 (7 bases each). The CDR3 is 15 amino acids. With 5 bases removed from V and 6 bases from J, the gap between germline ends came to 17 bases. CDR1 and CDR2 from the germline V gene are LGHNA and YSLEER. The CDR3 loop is CASSGRDSGVNEQFF. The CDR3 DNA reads TGCGCCAGCAGCGGCCGGGACAGCGGGGTCAATGAGCAGTTCTTC.

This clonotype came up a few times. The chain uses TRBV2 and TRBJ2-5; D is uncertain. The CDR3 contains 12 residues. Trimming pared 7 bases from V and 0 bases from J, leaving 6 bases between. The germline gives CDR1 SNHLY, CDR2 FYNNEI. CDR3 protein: CASTEYQETQYF. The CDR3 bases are TGTGCCAGCACGGAGTACCAAGAGACCCAGTACTTC.

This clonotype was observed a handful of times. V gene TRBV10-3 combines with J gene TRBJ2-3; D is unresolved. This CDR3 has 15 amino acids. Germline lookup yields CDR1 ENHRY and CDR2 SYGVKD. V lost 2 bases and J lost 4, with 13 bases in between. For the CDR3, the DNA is TGTGCCATCAGTGAGCAAACCCGAGGCGCAGATACGCAGTATTTT. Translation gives CAISEQTRGADTQYF.

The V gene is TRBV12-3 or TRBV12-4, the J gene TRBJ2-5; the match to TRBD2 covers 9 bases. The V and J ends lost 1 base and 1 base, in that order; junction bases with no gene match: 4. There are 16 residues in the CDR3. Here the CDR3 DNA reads TGTGCCAGCAGTTTAGGGCTAGCGGGGTTCCAAGAGACCCAGTACTTC. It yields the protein CASSLGLAGFQETQYF.

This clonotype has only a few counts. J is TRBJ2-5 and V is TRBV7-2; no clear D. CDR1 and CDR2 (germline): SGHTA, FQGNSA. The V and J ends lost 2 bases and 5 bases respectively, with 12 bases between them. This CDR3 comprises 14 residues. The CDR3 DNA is TGTGCCAGCAGCTTATCGATGGGGATGGAGACCCAGTACTTC. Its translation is CASSLSMGMETQYF.

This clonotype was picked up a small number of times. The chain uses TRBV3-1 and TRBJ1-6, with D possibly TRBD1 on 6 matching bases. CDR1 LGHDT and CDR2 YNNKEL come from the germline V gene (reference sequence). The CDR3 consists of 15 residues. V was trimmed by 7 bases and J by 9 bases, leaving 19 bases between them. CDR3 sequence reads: CASTQTGGAVSPLHF. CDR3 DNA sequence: TGTGCCAGCACCCAGACGGGGGGGGCGGTTTCACCCCTCCACTTT.

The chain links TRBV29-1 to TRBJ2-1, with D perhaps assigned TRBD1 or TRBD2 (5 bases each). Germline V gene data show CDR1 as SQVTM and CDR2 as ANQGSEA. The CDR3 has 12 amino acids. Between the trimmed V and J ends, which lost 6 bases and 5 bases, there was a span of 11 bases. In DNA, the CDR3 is TGCAGCGTCACCCTGGGACACAATGAGCAGTTCTTC. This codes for CSVTLGHNEQFF.

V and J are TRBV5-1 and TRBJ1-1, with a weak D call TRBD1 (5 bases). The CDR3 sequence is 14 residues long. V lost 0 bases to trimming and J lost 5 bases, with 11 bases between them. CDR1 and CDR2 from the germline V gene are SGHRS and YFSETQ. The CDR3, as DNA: TGCGCCAGCAGCTTGGGCAGAGGGGAGACTGAAGCTTTCTTT. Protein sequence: CASSLGRGETEAFF.

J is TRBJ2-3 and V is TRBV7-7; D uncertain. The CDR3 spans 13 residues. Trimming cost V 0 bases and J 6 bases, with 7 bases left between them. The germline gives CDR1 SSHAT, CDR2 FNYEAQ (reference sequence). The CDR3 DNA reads TGTGCCAGCAGCTTAGCCCCCAGGGATACGCAGTATTTT. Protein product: CASSLAPRDTQYF.